This TCR beta chain comes out of a study of cytomegalovirus exposure and HLA in healthy donors. The repertoire was sequenced with immunoSEQ multiplex PCR; TCRdb's copy has only in-frame clones and lacks some. The table has about 58,000 clones, roughly 90% seen once. This CDR3 has 18 residues. V lost 10 bases and J 0 bases, leaving 25 bases between the germline ends. Germline V gives CDR1 LGHNT, CDR2 FRNRAP. This receptor was obtained from a young man in good health and CMV-seronegative. This chain connects TRBV12-5 to TRBJ2-4; no reliable D call. The sample was PBMCs. The CDR3 DNA follows: TGTGCTACGTCCGCCCCCGCCAAGACACTGCTAGCCAAAAACATTCAGTACTTC. As protein: CATSAPAKTLLAKNIQYF.